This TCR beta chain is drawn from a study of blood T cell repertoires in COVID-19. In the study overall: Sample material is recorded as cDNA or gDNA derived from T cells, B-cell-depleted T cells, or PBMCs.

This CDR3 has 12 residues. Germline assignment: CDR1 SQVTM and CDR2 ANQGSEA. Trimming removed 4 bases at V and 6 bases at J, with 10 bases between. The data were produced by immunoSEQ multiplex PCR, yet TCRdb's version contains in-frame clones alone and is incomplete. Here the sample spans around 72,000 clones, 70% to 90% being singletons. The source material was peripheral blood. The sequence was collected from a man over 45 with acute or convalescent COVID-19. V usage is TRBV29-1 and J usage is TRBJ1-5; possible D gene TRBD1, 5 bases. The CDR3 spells CSVARVFQPQHF. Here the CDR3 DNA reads TGCAGCGTTGCCAGGGTGTTTCAGCCCCAGCATTTT.